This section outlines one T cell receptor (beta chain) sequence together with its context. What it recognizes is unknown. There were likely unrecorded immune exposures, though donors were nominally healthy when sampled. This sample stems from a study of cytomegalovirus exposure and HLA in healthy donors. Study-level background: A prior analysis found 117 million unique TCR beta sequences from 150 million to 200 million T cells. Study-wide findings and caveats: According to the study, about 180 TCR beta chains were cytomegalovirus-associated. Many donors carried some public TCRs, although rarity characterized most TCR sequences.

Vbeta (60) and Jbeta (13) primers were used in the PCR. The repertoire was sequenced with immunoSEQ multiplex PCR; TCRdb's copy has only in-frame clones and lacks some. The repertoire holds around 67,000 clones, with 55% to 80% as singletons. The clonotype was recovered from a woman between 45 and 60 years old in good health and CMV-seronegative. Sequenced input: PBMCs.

CDR3 DNA: TGTGCCAGCAGTCCTGCAGGGGGTCATCAGCCCCAGCATTTT. This sequence encodes CASSPAGGHQPQHF. J is TRBJ1-5 and V is TRBV6-1; TRBD1 matches 7 bases. The CDR3 totals 14 residues. Trimming took 5 bases from V and 5 from J; bases not matched to a gene: 6. In germline, CDR1 is MNHNS, CDR2 SASEGT.